This TCR beta chain was recorded in a study of cytomegalovirus exposure and HLA in healthy donors. The overall study: HLA-typed donors contributed some 85 million unique TCRs, which were held in an early data release. General study findings and limits: A previous analysis found most TCR beta V segments productive roughly 87% or roughly 30% of the time. Several of the most significant clusters appeared, in a later analysis, to be linked to common viral pathogens.

Germline V lookup: CDR1 SGDLS, CDR2 YYNGEE. The CDR3 is 14 residues long. Comment on this clone: Its antigen is unidentified.

Healthy individuals who donated bone marrow served as the donors. The PCR employed 60 Vbeta primers together with 13 Jbeta primers. Data came from immunoSEQ multiplex PCR; TCRdb stores just in-frame clones and leaves some out. In the table there are about 100,000 clones, 10% of which are singletons. The sample was PBMCs. This chain joins TRBV9 and TRBJ2-5; 7 bases match TRBD1. The end of the DNA is better explained by TRBJ2-7, so the J call may be wrong. The TCR sequence derives from a man aged 40-49 years in good health and CMV-seropositive. CDR3 nucleotides: TGTGCCAGCAGCGTCGGCCAGGGGGCCTACGAGCAGTACTTC. Its translation: CASSVGQGAYEQYF.